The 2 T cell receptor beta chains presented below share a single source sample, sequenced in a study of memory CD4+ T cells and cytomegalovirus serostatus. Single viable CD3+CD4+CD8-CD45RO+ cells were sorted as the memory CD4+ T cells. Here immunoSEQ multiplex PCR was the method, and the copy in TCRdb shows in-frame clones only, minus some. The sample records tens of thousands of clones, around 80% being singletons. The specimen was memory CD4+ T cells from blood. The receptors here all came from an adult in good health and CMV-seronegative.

Written as DNA, the CDR3 is TGTGCCAGTAGTAGAGGGCTAGGGAACAATGAGCAGTTCTTC. Its protein is CASSRGLGNNEQFF. The chain uses TRBV19 and TRBJ2-1, with D perhaps matching TRBD2 (5 bases). The CDR3 consists of 14 residues. Per germline, CDR1 LNHDA and CDR2 SQIVND (reference sequence). V lost 4 bases, J lost 5 bases, and 12 bases lay in between.

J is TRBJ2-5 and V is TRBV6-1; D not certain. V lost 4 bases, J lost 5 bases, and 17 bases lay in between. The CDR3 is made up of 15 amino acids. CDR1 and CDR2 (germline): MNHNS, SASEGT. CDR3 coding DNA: TGTGCCAGCAGTGGTTTTGGTTCAATGGGGGAGACCCAGTACTTC. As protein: CASSGFGSMGETQYF.